Following are 19 T cell receptor beta chains from one sample sequenced in a study of response to subunit inactivated influenza vaccine (dated by TCRdb to the late 2010s). The receptor library was made with RT-PCR. The instrument given in TCRdb is Illumina HiSeq 2500. TCRdb reran the public reads through fastp at Q25 and MiXCR, keeping productive beta chains. Rows are combined by CDR3 protein, so each entry shows the most common genes and DNA. The sample data list about 780,000 distinct CDR3 sequences, and around 18% of these were observed just once. Jointly, the top ten make up roughly 10% of the sample. The specimen comprised PBMCs from blood, sampled roughly 5 days after vaccination. The receptors were gathered from a man in his fifties who received an inactivated influenza vaccine. Donor details come from another sample of the same person, matched by shared clones.

This clonotype occurred a few times. The J gene is TRBJ2-5, the V gene TRBV5-1, with TRBD1 matching over 10 bases. J was trimmed by 4 bases and V by 4 bases; bases with no gene match: 10. The CDR3 sequence is 16 residues long. Germline values: CDR1 SGHRS, CDR2 YFSETQ. The CDR3 nucleotides are TGCGCCAGCAGCCCGGACAGGGGGTTCCCCGGAGAGACCCAGTACTTC. It yields the protein CASSPDRGFPGETQYF.

This clonotype was counted between two and nine times. V and J are TRBV15 and TRBJ1-2; D uncertain. The CDR3 is 15 amino acids. CDR1 LNHNV and CDR2 YYDKDF come from the germline V gene (reference sequence). The V and J ends lost 0 bases and 5 bases respectively, with 13 bases between them. This CDR3 is CATSRDLGQEYGYTF. The CDR3 DNA reads TGTGCCACCAGCAGAGATCTTGGGCAGGAATATGGCTACACCTTC. The full variable domain, in which reference TRBV15 and TRBJ1-2 provide the parts outside the CDR3, is DAMVIQNPRYQVTQFGKPVTLSCSQTLNHNVMYWYQQKSSQAPKLLFHYYDKDFNNEADTPDNFQSRRPNTSFCFLDIRSPGLGDTAMYLCATSRDLGQEYGYTFGSGTRLTVV.

V usage is TRBV20-1 and J usage is TRBJ2-7; 13 nucleotides match TRBD2. This CDR3 has 15 amino acids. The junction had 8 bases not matched to a gene; V was cut back by 4 bases and J by 5 bases. Per germline, CDR1 DFQATT and CDR2 SNEGSKA (reference sequence). In DNA form, the CDR3 reads TGCAGTGCTATCCCACTAGCGGGGGGGCAGAACGAGCAGTACTTC. It encodes CSAIPLAGGQNEQYF.

This clonotype came up a few times. The V and J genes are TRBV10-2 and TRBJ2-1; D is undetermined. The CDR3 extends over 14 amino acids. Germline V lookup: CDR1 WSHSY, CDR2 SAAADI. The germline V and J ends were trimmed by 2 bases and 0 bases, with 5 bases remaining between them. Here the CDR3 reads CASSEINSYNEQFF. For the CDR3, the DNA is TGCGCCAGCAGTGAGATAAACTCCTACAATGAGCAGTTCTTC.

The V and J genes are TRBV4-1 and TRBJ2-1; unclear D gene. The CDR3 is 12 amino acids. V lost 4 bases to trimming and J lost 9 bases, with 10 bases between them. Germline-derived CDR1 and CDR2 are MGHRA and YSYEKL. CDR3 sequence (DNA): TGCGCCAGCAGCCTGAACGTTGGTGAGCAGTTCTTC. Residues: CASSLNVGEQFF.

This clonotype was observed a handful of times. The chain couples TRBV6-2 or TRBV6-3 to TRBJ1-5, with 7 bases fitting TRBD1. Trimming removed 6 bases from V and 3 bases from J; junction bases left unmatched: 11. The CDR3 is made up of 16 amino acids. Germline V lookup: CDR1 MNHEY, CDR2 SVGEGT. The CDR3, as DNA: TGTGCCAGCAGAGACAGACTACAGGGGCTCAATCAGCCCCAGCATTTT. This encodes CASRDRLQGLNQPQHF.

This chain joins TRBV7-9 and TRBJ2-5; TRBD1 matches 9 bases. Per the germline V gene, CDR1 is SEHNR and CDR2 is FQNEAQ (reference sequence). This CDR3 region has 16 residues. V shed 5 bases and J 3 bases; nucleotides not matched to a gene: 10. This chain's CDR3 is CASSEGQGGPKETQYF. CDR3 bases: TGTGCCAGCAGCGAGGGACAGGGAGGGCCGAAAGAGACCCAGTACTTC.

This clonotype appeared many times. The rearrangement links TRBV12-3 or TRBV12-4 to TRBJ1-1; D unresolved. Deletions cut 6 bases from V and 5 bases from J, with 13 bases between. This CDR3 contains 13 residues. CDR3 sequence reads: CASREISGTEAFF. CDR3 coding DNA: TGTGCCAGCAGAGAGATCAGCGGGACTGAAGCTTTCTTT.

This clonotype has a handful of counts. The chain is built from TRBV12-3 or TRBV12-4 and TRBJ2-1; D gene uncertain. CDR3 length equals 16 residues. With 5 bases removed from V and 0 bases from J, the gap between germline ends came to 14 bases. CDR3 loop: CASSLSISPSYNEQFF. For the CDR3, the DNA is TGTGCCAGCAGTCTTTCCATCAGCCCCTCCTACAATGAGCAGTTCTTC.

The chain recombines TRBV27 with TRBJ1-1; 7 nucleotides match TRBD1. Germline CDR1 MNHEY, CDR2 SMNVEV (reference sequence). Trimming removed 7 bases from V and 4 bases from J; junction bases left unmatched: 6. The CDR3 totals 13 residues. The CDR3 reads CASNVNRGTEAFF. The CDR3 DNA follows: TGTGCCAGCAATGTTAACAGGGGCACTGAAGCTTTCTTT.

This clonotype was picked up many times. The J gene is TRBJ2-7, the V gene TRBV7-2; 12 bases line up with TRBD2. Trimming removed 1 base from V and 5 bases from J; junction bases left unmatched: 6. Germline V gene lookup returns CDR1 SGHTA and CDR2 FQGNSA. The CDR3 is made up of 16 amino acids. The CDR3 sequence is CASSLGLAGGLNEQYF. DNA of the CDR3: TGTGCCAGCAGCTTAGGTCTAGCGGGAGGGCTCAACGAGCAGTACTTC.

This clonotype came up many times. This rearrangement joins TRBV7-6 to TRBJ2-3, with D perhaps matching TRBD2 (6 bases). The CDR3 has 15 residues. Germline V gene data show CDR1 as SGHVS and CDR2 as FNYEAQ. Between the trimmed V and J ends, which lost 1 base and 4 bases, there was a span of 12 bases. This CDR3 reads CASSLEAGWADTQYF. CDR3 nucleotide sequence: TGTGCCAGCAGCTTAGAGGCGGGATGGGCAGATACGCAGTATTTT.

The chain carries TRBV9 and TRBJ1-1, with D hard to call. The germline V gene encodes CDR1 SGDLS and CDR2 YYNGEE. This CDR3 has 13 amino acids. V lost 2 bases and J 6 bases, leaving 11 bases between the germline ends. CDR3 loop: CASSVYDPAEAFF. The CDR3 coding sequence is TGTGCCAGCAGCGTGTATGACCCCGCTGAAGCTTTCTTT.

The chain links TRBV10-2 to TRBJ1-1; D possibly corresponds to TRBD1 (5 bases). V gave up 10 bases and J gave up 3 bases, with 15 bases separating them. The CDR3 is made up of 13 amino acids. Germline CDR1 reads WSHSY; CDR2 reads SAAADI. In nucleotides, the CDR3 is TGCGCCACCACTATGGGGGATCACACTGAAGCTTTCTTT. Amino acids: CATTMGDHTEAFF.

The chain carries TRBV12-3 or TRBV12-4 and TRBJ1-6; 7 nucleotides line up with TRBD1. J was trimmed by 5 bases and V by 6 bases; bases with no gene match: 10. This CDR3 is built from 16 residues. The CDR3 sequence is CASSPTGFLDNSPLHF. The CDR3 DNA reads as TGTGCCAGCAGCCCGACAGGGTTCTTGGATAATTCACCCCTCCACTTT.

V gene TRBV6-5 combines with J gene TRBJ2-5; maybe TRBD1 (6 bases). The CDR3 has 15 amino acids. Germline CDR1 reads MNHEY; CDR2 reads SVGAGI. Trimming left V 0 bases short and J 4 bases short, with 12 bases between. Here the CDR3 reads CASSYSPGARETQYF. CDR3 coding DNA: TGTGCCAGCAGTTACTCACCAGGGGCTCGAGAGACCCAGTACTTC.

This sequence joins TRBV20-1 and TRBJ2-5; D gene uncertain. Trimming shortened V by 6 bases and J by 1 base, and 9 bases separated the two germline ends. Germline lookup yields CDR1 DFQATT and CDR2 SNEGSKA (reference sequence). The CDR3 covers 12 residues. In DNA form, the CDR3 reads TGCAGTGCCCCTAATCTCCAAGAGACCCAGTACTTC. Its translation: CSAPNLQETQYF.

V is TRBV27 and J is TRBJ2-7; 9 bases fit TRBD1. Trimming took 4 bases from V and 4 from J; bases not matched to a gene: 5. Per the germline V gene, CDR1 is MNHEY and CDR2 is SMNVEV (reference sequence). The CDR3 extends over 14 amino acids. The CDR3 region is CASSSTGGLYEQYF. The CDR3 DNA follows: TGTGCCAGCAGTTCGACAGGGGGTTTGTACGAGCAGTACTTC.

This clonotype was recorded a few times. This chain uses TRBV4-2 with TRBJ2-2; D gene unclear. This CDR3 is 17 amino acids long. V lost 0 bases and J lost 1, with 12 bases in between. Germline CDR1 LGHNA, CDR2 YNFKEQ. This CDR3 is CASSQDFSRQNTGELFF. CDR3 nucleotides: TGTGCCAGCAGCCAAGACTTCTCGAGACAGAACACCGGGGAGCTGTTTTTT.